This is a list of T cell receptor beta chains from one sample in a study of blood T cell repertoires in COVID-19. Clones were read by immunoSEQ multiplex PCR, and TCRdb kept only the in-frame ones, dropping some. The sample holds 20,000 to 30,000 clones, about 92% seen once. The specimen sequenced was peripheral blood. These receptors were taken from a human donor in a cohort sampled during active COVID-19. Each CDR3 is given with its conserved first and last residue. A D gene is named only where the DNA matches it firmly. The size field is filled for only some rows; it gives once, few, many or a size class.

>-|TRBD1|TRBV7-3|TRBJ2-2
CASSPDRANTGELFF
TGTGCCAGCAGCCCGGACAGGGCGAACACCGGGGAGCTGTTTTTT
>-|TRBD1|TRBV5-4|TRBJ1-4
CASSQTGGEEKLFF
TGTGCCAGCAGCCAGACAGGGGGTGAAGAAAAACTGTTTTTT
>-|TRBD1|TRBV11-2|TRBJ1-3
CASRETGSNSGNTIYF
TGTGCCAGCAGGGAGACAGGGAGTAACTCTGGAAACACCATATATTTT
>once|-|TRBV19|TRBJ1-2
CASSIPGGAEYGYTF
TGTGCCAGTAGTATACCGGGGGGCGCGGAGTATGGCTACACCTTC
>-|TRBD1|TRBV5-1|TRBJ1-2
CASSFPTGLYGYTF
TGCGCCAGCAGCTTCCCGACAGGGCTCTATGGCTACACCTTC
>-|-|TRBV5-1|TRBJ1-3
CASSLAQFTSGNTIYF
TGCGCCAGCAGCTTGGCCCAGTTTACCTCTGGAAACACCATATATTTT
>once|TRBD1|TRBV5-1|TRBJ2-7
CASSPSQTGANPYEQYF
TGCGCCAGCAGCCCATCCCAAACAGGGGCGAACCCCTACGAGCAGTACTTC
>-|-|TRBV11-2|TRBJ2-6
CASSFRRTGANVLTF
TGTGCCAGCAGCTTCCGTAGAACTGGGGCCAACGTCCTGACTTTC
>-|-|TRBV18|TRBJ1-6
CASSPLDSTQGPLHF
TGTGCCAGCTCACCCCTCGATAGCACCCAGGGCCCCCTCCACTTT
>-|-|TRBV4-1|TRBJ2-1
CASSQDLPGYYNEQFF
TGCGCCAGCAGCCAAGATCTCCCGGGATACTACAATGAGCAGTTCTTC
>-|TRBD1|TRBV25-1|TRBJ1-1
CASSQTGTGLTEAFF
TGTGCCAGCAGCCAAACAGGGACAGGGCTAACTGAAGCTTTCTTT
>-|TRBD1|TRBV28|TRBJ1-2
CASSFPGQEGGGGYTF
TGTGCCAGCAGTTTCCCGGGACAGGAGGGGGGCGGGGGCTACACCTTC
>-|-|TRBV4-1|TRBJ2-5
CASSPPGQETQYF
TGCGCCAGCAGCCCGCCGGGACAAGAGACCCAGTACTTC
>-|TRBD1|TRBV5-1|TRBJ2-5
CASSLGQGYQETQYF
TGCGCCAGCAGCTTAGGACAGGGGTACCAAGAGACCCAGTACTTC
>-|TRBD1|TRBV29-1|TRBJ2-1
CSVLDRGPNEQFF
TGCAGCGTTCTTGACAGGGGGCCAAATGAGCAGTTCTTC
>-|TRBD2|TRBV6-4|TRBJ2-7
CASSRGLAGDAYEQYF
TGTGCCAGCAGCCGTGGACTAGCGGGGGATGCCTACGAGCAGTACTTC
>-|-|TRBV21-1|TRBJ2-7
CASSNRETRTSPAF
TGTGCCAGCAGCAACCGGGAGACTAGAACTTCGCCGGCCTTC
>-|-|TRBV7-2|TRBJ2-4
CASSLGGGRRGNIQYF
TGTGCCAGCAGCTTAGGGGGGGGGCGCCGGGGAAACATTCAGTACTTC
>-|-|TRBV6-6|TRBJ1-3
CASSSQTAGNTIYF
TGTGCCAGCAGTTCCCAGACAGCTGGAAACACCATATATTTT
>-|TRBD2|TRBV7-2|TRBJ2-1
CASSLGLVRDNEQFF
TGTGCCAGCAGCTTGGGACTAGTAAGGGACAATGAGCAGTTCTTC
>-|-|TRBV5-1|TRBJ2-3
CASSPWGDGGHTQYF
TGCGCCAGCAGCCCATGGGGTGACGGGGGGCATACGCAGTATTTT
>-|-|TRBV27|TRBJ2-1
CASSFGQTYNEQFF
TGTGCCAGCAGTTTTGGACAGACATACAATGAGCAGTTCTTC
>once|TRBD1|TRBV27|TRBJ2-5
CASSSIPGTGQETQYF
TGTGCCAGCAGTTCGATTCCCGGGACAGGGCAAGAGACCCAGTACTTC
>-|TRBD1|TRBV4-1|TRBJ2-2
CASRAWTGRDGELFF
TGCGCCAGCAGGGCCTGGACAGGGCGTGACGGGGAGCTGTTTTTT
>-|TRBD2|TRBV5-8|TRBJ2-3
CASRGTSGGLGTQYF
TGTGCCAGCAGAGGGACTAGCGGGGGGCTGGGGACGCAGTATTTT
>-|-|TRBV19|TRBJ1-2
CASSTTRTASYGYTF
TGTGCCAGTAGTACCACCCGGACAGCGTCGTATGGCTACACCTTC
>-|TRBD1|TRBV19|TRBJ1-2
CASSGEEQGDYGYTF
TGTGCCAGTAGTGGGGAGGAACAGGGGGACTATGGCTACACCTTC
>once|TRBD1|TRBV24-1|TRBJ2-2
CATSDSGGPDTGELFF
TGTGCCACCAGTGATTCAGGGGGTCCCGACACCGGGGAGCTGTTTTTT
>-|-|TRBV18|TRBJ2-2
CASSLPDSSTLGELFF
TGTGCCAGCTCGCTACCGGACAGTTCTACCCTAGGGGAGCTGTTTTTT
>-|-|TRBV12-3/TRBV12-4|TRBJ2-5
CASSQREETQYF
TGTGCCAGCAGCCAGCGGGAAGAGACCCAGTACTTC
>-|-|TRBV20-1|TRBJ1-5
CSASRGRGFSSSNQPQHF
TGCAGTGCTAGTCGCGGCAGGGGTTTCAGTTCTAGCAATCAGCCCCAGCATTTT
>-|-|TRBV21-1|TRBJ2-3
CASSRLVRIRDTQYF
TGTGCCAGCAGTAGACTAGTTAGAATCCGAGATACGCAGTATTTT
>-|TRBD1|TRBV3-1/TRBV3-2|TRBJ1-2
CASSLQGGGYGYTF
TGTGCCAGCAGCCTACAGGGGGGGGGCTATGGCTACACCTTC
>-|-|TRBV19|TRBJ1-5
CASSIAMKHYSNQPQHF
TGTGCCAGTAGTATCGCTATGAAGCATTATAGCAATCAGCCCCAGCATTTT
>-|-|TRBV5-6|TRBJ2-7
CASSLEGRGSYEQYF
TGTGCCAGCAGCTTGGAAGGGAGGGGGTCCTACGAGCAGTACTTC
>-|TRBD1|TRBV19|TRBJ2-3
CASSDRGLADTQYF
TGTGCCAGTAGTGACAGGGGGCTAGCAGATACGCAGTATTTT
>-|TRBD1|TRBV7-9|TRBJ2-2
CASSQRQGSGTGELFF
TGTGCCAGCAGCCAGCGACAGGGTTCGGGCACCGGGGAGCTGTTTTTT
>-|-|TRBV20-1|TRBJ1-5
CSASSGNQPQHF
TGCAGTGCTAGTTCGGGCAATCAGCCCCAGCATTTT
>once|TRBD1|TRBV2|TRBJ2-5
CASSSRQGRQETQYF
TGTGCCAGCAGTTCCAGACAGGGACGGCAAGAGACCCAGTACTTC
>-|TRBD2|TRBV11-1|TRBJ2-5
CASSSGLAQETQYF
TGTGCCAGCAGCTCCGGACTAGCCCAAGAGACCCAGTACTTC
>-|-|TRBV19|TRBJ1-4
CASKRHEVGKLFF
TGTGCCAGTAAGCGCCACGAGGTTGGAAAACTGTTTTTT
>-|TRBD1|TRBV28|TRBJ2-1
CASSSTGDEQFF
TGTGCCAGCAGCTCGACAGGGGACGAGCAGTTCTTC
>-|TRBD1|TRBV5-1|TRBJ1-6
CASSLEGGPNSPLHF
TGCGCCAGCAGCTTGGAAGGGGGCCCGAATTCACCCCTCCACTTT
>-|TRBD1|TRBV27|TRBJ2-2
CASSQFGTGRMFF
TGTGCCAGCAGCCAGTTTGGGACAGGGAGGATGTTTTTT
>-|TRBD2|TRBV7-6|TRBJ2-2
CASSSMTSGGDTGELFF
TGTGCCAGCAGCTCGATGACTAGCGGGGGGGACACCGGGGAGCTGTTTTTT
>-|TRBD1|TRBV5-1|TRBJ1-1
CASSLDGTGNLVTEAFF
TGCGCCAGCAGCTTGGACGGGACAGGGAATCTGGTCACTGAAGCTTTCTTT